A single sample gave rise to the 11 T cell receptor beta chains below, sequenced in a study of T cells after posttransplantation cyclophosphamide. The assay was immunoSEQ multiplex PCR, and TCRdb's table has in-frame clones only and misses some. Singletons are absent from the sample, which has some 40,000 clones. Sequences were obtained from PBMCs. These receptors originate from a middle-aged man in good health, CMV-negative, and a related stem cell transplant donor.

This clone has a count of ten or more. The CDR3 reads CASSYSTVMNTEAFF. For the CDR3, the DNA is TGTGCCAGCAGTTACTCGACAGTAATGAACACTGAAGCTTTCTTT. The rearrangement links TRBV6-6 to TRBJ1-1, with D maybe TRBD1 (5 bases). The CDR3 length is 15 residues. The germline V gene encodes CDR1 MNHNY and CDR2 SVGAGI (reference sequence). The ends were cut back, 0 bases at V and 0 bases at J, with 8 bases in the middle.

This clone was observed at least ten times. This rearrangement joins TRBV6-1 to TRBJ1-5, with no clear D. The CDR3 covers 13 residues. Trimming pared 2 bases from V and 5 bases from J, leaving 7 bases between. Germline CDR1 reads MNHNS; CDR2 reads SASEGT. The CDR3 DNA sequence: TGTGCCAGCAGTGAAATGCCGGATCAGCCCCAGCATTTT. Translating it yields CASSEMPDQPQHF.

This clone appeared many times. The rearrangement uses TRBV7-2 and TRBJ1-3, with 7 bases lining up with TRBD1. This CDR3 has 16 amino acids. Germline assignment: CDR1 SGHTA and CDR2 FQGNSA. Unmatched junction bases numbered 6, after V lost 2 bases and J lost 2 bases. Here the CDR3 DNA reads TGTGCCAGCAGCTTATTTGCAGGGGGGACTGGAAACACCATATATTTT. The encoded protein is CASSLFAGGTGNTIYF.

This clone was counted many times. CDR3 bases: TGTGCCAGACAGGTTGATTATAGCAATCAGCCCCAGCATTTT. Translation gives CARQVDYSNQPQHF. J is TRBJ1-5 and V is TRBV5-3, with D uncertain. TRBV5-3 is an open reading frame whose function is uncertain. Trimming stripped 7 bases from V and 0 bases from J, with 11 bases between. This CDR3 is built from 14 residues.

This clone was found many times. The chain carries TRBV18 and TRBJ2-7, with D unclear. This CDR3 has 13 residues. Trimming cost V 0 bases and J 0 bases, with 3 bases left between them. Germline values: CDR1 KGHSH, CDR2 LQKENI. The CDR3 nucleotides are TGTGCCAGCTCACCACCCAGCTCCTACGAGCAGTACTTC. It is translated as CASSPPSSYEQYF.

V gene TRBV10-3 combines with J gene TRBJ2-2; 11 nucleotides align to TRBD2. Trimming removed 9 bases from V and 4 bases from J; junction bases left unmatched: 10. Germline loops: CDR1 ENHRY, CDR2 SYGVKD. This CDR3 contains 16 residues. CDR3 sequence: CAIKGTSGRSTGELFF. CDR3 bases: TGTGCCATTAAAGGGACTAGCGGAAGAAGCACCGGGGAGCTGTTTTTT.

In its sample, this clone was seen many times. The chain links TRBV11-2 to TRBJ2-7, with 10 bases that match TRBD2. After removal of 7 bases from V and 4 bases from J, the junction contained 10 bases not matched to a gene. Germline CDR1 reads SGHAT; CDR2 reads FQNNGV. The CDR3 spans 15 residues. The CDR3 coding sequence is TGTGCCAGCAAACCGGGGCAAGCGGGAGGGTACGAGCAGTACTTC. It yields the protein CASKPGQAGGYEQYF.

This clone was seen repeatedly, ten times or more. This chain uses TRBV19 with TRBJ1-1, with 8 positions matching TRBD1. Germline CDR1 LNHDA, CDR2 SQIVND (reference sequence). V lost 7 bases and J lost 5; bases outside the gene matches: 12. There are 15 residues in the CDR3. Here the CDR3 reads CASNRIDRGGTEAFF. For the CDR3, the DNA is TGTGCCAGTAACCGAATTGACAGGGGTGGGACTGAAGCTTTCTTT.

There are many counts of this clone. The chain is built from TRBV5-4 and TRBJ2-1; 9 positions match TRBD1. The trim removed 0 bases at V and 2 bases at J, leaving 3 bases unmatched. Germline CDR1 and CDR2: SGHNT and YYREEE (reference sequence). This CDR3 has 16 amino acids. The CDR3 reads CASSLGRDRAYNEQFF. The CDR3 DNA is TGTGCCAGCAGCTTGGGTCGGGACAGGGCCTACAATGAGCAGTTCTTC. The variable domain in full, with the rest retrieved from reference TRBV5-4 and TRBJ2-1, is ETGVTQSPTHLIKTRGQQVTLRCSSQSGHNTVSWYQQALGQGPQFIFQYYREEENGRGNFPPRFSGLQFPNYSSELNVNALELDDSALYLCASSLGRDRAYNEQFFGPGTRLTVL.

This clone was seen at least ten times. The rearrangement uses TRBV18 and TRBJ1-1; 7 bases fit TRBD1. The CDR3 has 14 residues. Germline V gives CDR1 KGHSH, CDR2 LQKENI. With 4 bases clipped from V and 0 bases from J, the junction kept 2 bases outside the gene matches. The CDR3, as DNA: TGTGCCAGCTCACAGGGACAGTTGAACACTGAAGCTTTCTTT. This encodes CASSQGQLNTEAFF.

At least ten counts were recorded for this clone. V is TRBV5-6 and J is TRBJ2-7; unclear D gene. The CDR3 has 13 residues. Trimming cost V 2 bases and J 0 bases, with 6 bases left between them. Germline CDR1 reads SGHDT; CDR2 reads YYEEEE. As DNA, the CDR3 is TGTGCCAGCAGCTTAATAGACTCCTACGAGCAGTACTTC. Residues: CASSLIDSYEQYF.